This T cell receptor beta chain stems from a study of early T cells in non-severe SARS-CoV-2 infection. CDR3 length equals 12 residues. The V gene lost 5 bases and the J gene lost 6 bases, with 9 bases spanning the gap. CDR1 LGHDT and CDR2 YNNKEL come from the germline V gene (reference sequence). This clonotype was seen more than once but under ten times. The antigen is undetermined. General study points: VDJdb-based matching was biased toward anti-spike CD8 responses and missed private and CD4 specificities.

Unique molecular identifiers were affixed to single, distinct cDNA molecules. TCRdb independently ran MiXCR on the 5' RACE reads; one entry per CDR3 protein. The data show about 75,000 distinct CDR3 sequences, roughly 12% seen once. The material was whole blood, obtained at baseline. This TCR came from an adult who was a healthcare worker with PCR-confirmed SARS-CoV-2 infection or an uninfected control (not recorded which). This chain connects TRBV3-1 to TRBJ2-3; D unresolved. CDR3 DNA sequence: TGTGCCAGCAGCGCACTCCGGGATACGCAGTATTTT. This gives the protein CASSALRDTQYF.